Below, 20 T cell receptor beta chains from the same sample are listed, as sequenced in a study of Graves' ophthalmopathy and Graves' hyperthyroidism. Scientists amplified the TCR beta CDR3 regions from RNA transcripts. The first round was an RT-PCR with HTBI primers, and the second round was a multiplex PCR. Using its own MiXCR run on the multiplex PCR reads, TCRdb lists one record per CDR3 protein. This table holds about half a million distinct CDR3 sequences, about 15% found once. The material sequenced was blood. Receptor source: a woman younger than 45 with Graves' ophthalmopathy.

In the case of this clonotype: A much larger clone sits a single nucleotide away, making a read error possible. The CDR3 reads CASTLRDGYNSPLHF. The CDR3 nucleotides are TGTGCCAGCACTTTACGAGATGGATATAATTCACCCCTCCACTTT. The chain employs TRBV6-5 and TRBJ1-6; D unresolved. This CDR3 has 15 residues. The germline CDR1 and CDR2 sequences are MNHEY and SVGAGI. Trimming cost V 7 bases and J 4 bases, with 14 bases left between them.

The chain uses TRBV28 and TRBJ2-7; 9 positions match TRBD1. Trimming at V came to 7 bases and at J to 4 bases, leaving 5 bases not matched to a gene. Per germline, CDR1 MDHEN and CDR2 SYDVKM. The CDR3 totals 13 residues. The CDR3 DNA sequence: TGTGCCAGCATTAGGACAGGGGCATACGAGCAGTACTTC. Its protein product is CASIRTGAYEQYF.

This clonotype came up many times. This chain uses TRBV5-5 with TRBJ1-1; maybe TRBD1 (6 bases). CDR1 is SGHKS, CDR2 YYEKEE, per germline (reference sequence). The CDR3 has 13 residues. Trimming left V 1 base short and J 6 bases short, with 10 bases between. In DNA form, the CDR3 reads TGTGCCAGCAGCTTGATACAGGGCTCTGAAGCTTTCTTT. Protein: CASSLIQGSEAFF.

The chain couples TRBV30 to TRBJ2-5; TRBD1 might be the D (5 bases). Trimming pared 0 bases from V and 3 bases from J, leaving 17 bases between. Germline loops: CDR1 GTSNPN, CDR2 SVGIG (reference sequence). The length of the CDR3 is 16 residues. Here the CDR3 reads CAWSVRGAAAKETQYF. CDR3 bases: TGTGCCTGGAGTGTACGTGGGGCGGCGGCGAAAGAGACCCAGTACTTC.

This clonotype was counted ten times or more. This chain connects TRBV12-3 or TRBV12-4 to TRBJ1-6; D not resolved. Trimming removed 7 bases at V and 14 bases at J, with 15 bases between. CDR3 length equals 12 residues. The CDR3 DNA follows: TGTGCCAGCACAGCCATGGGTCTAACCCTCCACTTT. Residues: CASTAMGLTLHF.

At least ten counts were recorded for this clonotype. CDR3 protein: CATSGTGGQETQYF. CDR3 bases: TGTGCCACCTCCGGGACAGGTGGACAAGAGACCCAGTACTTC. This chain uses TRBV2 with TRBJ2-5; 8 positions match TRBD1. Germline assignment: CDR1 SNHLY and CDR2 FYNNEI. This CDR3 is 14 amino acids long. V was clipped by 10 bases and J by 2 bases; unmatched bases: 9.

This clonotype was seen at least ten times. The CDR3 nucleotides are TGTGCCAGCAGTTCCCCGACGGGAGCTAACTATGGCTACACCTTC. Translated: CASSSPTGANYGYTF. V and J are TRBV6-2 or TRBV6-3 and TRBJ1-2, with D unresolved. V lost 4 bases, J lost 0 bases, and 12 bases lay in between. Looked up from germline, CDR1 is MNHEY and CDR2 is SVGEGT. The CDR3 is made up of 15 amino acids.

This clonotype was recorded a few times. The CDR3: CASSKLAGGPGITGELFF. CDR3 bases: TGTGCCAGCAGCAAGCTAGCGGGAGGGCCTGGGATTACCGGGGAGCTGTTTTTT. The chain links TRBV11-1 to TRBJ2-2, with 12 bases fitting TRBD2. There are 18 residues in the CDR3. The V gene end was trimmed by 5 bases and the J gene end by 5 bases; junction bases not matched to a gene: 12. The germline gives CDR1 SGHAT, CDR2 FQDESV (reference sequence).

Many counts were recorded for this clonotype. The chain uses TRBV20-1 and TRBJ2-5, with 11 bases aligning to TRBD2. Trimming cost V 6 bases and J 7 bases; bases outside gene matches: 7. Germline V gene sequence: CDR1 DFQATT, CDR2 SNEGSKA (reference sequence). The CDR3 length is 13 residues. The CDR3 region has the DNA TGCAGTGCCCCGGGACTAGCGGAAGGGACCCAGTACTTC. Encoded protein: CSAPGLAEGTQYF.

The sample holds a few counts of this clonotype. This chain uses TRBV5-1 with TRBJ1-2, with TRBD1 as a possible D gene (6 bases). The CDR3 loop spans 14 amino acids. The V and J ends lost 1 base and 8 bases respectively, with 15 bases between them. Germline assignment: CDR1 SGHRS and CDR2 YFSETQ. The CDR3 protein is CASSLIIGGRGYTF. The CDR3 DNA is TGCGCCAGCAGCTTGATCATCGGGGGCCGGGGCTACACCTTC.

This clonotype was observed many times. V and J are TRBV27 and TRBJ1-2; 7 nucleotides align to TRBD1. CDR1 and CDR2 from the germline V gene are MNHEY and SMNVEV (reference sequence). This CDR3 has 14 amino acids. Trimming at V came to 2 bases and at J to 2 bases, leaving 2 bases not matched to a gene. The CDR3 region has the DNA TGTGCCAGCAGTTTAATGACAGGGAACTATGGCTACACCTTC. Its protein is CASSLMTGNYGYTF.

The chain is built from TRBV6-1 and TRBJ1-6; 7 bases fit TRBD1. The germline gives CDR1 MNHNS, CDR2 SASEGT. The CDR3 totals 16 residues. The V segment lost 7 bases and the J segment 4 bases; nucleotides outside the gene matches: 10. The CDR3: CASTPDRSSYNSPLHF. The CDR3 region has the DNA TGTGCCAGCACCCCGGACAGGTCCAGTTATAATTCACCCCTCCACTTT.

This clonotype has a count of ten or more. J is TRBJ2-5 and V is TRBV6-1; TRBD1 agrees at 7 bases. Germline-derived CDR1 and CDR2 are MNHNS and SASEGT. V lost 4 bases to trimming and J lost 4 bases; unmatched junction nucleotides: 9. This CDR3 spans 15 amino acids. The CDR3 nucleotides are TGTGCCAGCAGTGGGACAGGAGTGAGTGGAGAGACCCAGTACTTC. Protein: CASSGTGVSGETQYF.

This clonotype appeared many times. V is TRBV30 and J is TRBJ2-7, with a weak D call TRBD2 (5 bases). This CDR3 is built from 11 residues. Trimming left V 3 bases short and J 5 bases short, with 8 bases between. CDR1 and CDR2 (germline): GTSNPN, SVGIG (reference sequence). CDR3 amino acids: CAWRVGNEQYF. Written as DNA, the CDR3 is TGTGCCTGGAGGGTCGGGAACGAGCAGTACTTC. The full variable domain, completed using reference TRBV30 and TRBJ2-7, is SQTIHQWPATLVQPVGSPLSLECTVEGTSNPNLYWYRQAAGRGLQLLFYSVGIGQISSEVPQNLSASRPQDRQFILSSKKLLLSDSGFYLCAWRVGNEQYFGPGTRLTVT.

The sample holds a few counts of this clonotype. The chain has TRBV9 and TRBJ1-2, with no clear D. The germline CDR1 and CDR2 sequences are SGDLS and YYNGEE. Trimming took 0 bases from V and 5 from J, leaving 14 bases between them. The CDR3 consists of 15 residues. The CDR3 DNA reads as TGTGCCAGCAGCGTAGGCTTTGACGACGGTTATGGCTACACCTTC. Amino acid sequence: CASSVGFDDGYGYTF.

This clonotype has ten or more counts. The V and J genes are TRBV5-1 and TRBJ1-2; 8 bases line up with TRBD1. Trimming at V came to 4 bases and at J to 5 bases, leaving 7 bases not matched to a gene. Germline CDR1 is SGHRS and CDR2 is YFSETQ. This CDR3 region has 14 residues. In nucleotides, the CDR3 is TGCGCCAGCAGCCCCCGCACAGGGGGGTATGGCTACACCTTC. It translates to CASSPRTGGYGYTF.

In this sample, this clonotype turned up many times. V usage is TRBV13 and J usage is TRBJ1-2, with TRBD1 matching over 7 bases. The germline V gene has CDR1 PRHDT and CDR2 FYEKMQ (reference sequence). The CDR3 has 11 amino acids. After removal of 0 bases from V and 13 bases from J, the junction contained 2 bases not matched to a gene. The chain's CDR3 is CASSLGQGPTF. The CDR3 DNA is TGTGCCAGCAGCTTAGGACAGGGGCCCACCTTC.

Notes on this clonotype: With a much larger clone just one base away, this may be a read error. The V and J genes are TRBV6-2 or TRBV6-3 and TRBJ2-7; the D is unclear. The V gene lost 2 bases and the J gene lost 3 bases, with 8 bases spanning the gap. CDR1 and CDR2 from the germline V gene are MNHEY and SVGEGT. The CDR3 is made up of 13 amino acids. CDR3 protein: CASSYGLDYEQYF. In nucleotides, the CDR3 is TGTGCCAGCAGTTACGGGCTAGACTACGAGCAGTACTTC.

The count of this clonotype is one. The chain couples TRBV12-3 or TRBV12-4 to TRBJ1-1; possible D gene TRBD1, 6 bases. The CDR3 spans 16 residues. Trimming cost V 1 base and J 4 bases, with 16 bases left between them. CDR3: CASSLVGHRVGTEAFF. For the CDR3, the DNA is TGTGCCAGCAGTTTAGTAGGGCACAGGGTGGGCACTGAAGCTTTCTTT.

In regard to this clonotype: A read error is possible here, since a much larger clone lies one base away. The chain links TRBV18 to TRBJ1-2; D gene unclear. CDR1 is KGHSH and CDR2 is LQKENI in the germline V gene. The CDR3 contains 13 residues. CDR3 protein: CASSRQQNYGHTF. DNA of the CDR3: TGTGCCAGCTCACGTCAACAAAACTATGGCCACACCTTC. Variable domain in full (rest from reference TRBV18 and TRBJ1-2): NAGVMQNPRHLVRRRGQEARLRCSPMKGHSHVYWYRQLPEEGLKFMVYLQKENIIDESGMPKERFSAEFPKEGPSILRIQQVVRGDSAAYFCASSRQQNYGHTFGSGTRLTVV.